This T cell receptor beta chain was captured in a study of blood T cell repertoires in COVID-19. Study background: Samples came from the United States, Italy and Spain, spanning acute and convalescent COVID-19. T cells, B-cell-depleted T cells, or PBMCs provided the cDNA or gDNA that served as material.

The length of the CDR3 is 13 residues. CDR1 and CDR2 from the germline V gene are MNHEY and SVGAGI. V lost 2 bases to trimming and J lost 10 bases; unmatched junction nucleotides: 7. Study processing details: By means of reference gene primer amplification, nucleated cell counts were estimated. Produced via immunoSEQ multiplex PCR; TCRdb's table is partial and in-frame only. V, J and clone size are those of that table, while D and trimming were read from the DNA. Among fewer than 250,000 clones listed, over 75% were seen once. The sample consisted of peripheral blood. The genes are TRBV6-5 and TRBJ1-1; 7 bases agree with TRBD1. The clonotype originates from a woman in her 40s with acute or convalescent COVID-19. The CDR3 region has the DNA TGTGCCAGCAGTTACGGACCGGGACAGCGAGCTTTCTTT. Translated, it gives CASSYGPGQRAFF.